This T cell receptor (beta chain) was documented in a study of T cell repertoires in cytomegalovirus infection. Turning to this clonotype: Its target is not known.

MiXCR, applied by TCRdb to the reads, yields one record per CDR3 protein. Of about 310,000 distinct CDR3 sequences detected, around a quarter appear once; the ten largest clones hold about an eighth. The material sequenced was cultured PBMCs, taken from culture after CMV antigen stimulation. The source is a human donor in good health (CMV status not recorded). Some clones in this sample may be carry-over from other donors' samples.

This CDR3 reads CASSLDPGAWERGTSTDTQYF. CDR3 nucleotide sequence: TGTGCCAGCAGTTTAGACCCGGGGGCCTGGGAGCGGGGGACTAGCACAGATACGCAGTATTTT. The J gene is TRBJ2-3, the V gene TRBV12-3 or TRBV12-4, with 8 positions matching TRBD2. The CDR3 totals 21 residues. The ends lost 1 base at V and 0 bases at J; junction bases unmatched: 18.